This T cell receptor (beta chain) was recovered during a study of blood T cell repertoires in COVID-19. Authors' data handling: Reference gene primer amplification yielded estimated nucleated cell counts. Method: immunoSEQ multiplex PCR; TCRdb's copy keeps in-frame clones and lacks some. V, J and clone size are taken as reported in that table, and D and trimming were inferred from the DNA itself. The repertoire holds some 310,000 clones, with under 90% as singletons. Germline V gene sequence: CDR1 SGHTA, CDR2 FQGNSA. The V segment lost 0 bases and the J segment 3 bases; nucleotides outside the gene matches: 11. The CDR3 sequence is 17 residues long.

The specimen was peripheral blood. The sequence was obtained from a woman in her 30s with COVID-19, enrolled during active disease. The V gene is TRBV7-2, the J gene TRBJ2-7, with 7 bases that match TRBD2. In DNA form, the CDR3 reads TGTGCCAGCAGCTTAGCCTCCCTACTAGCGCCAGTCTACGAGCAGTACTTC. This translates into CASSLASLLAPVYEQYF.